The rows below give T cell receptor beta chains drawn from one sample of a study of cytomegalovirus exposure and HLA in healthy donors. The repertoire was sequenced with immunoSEQ multiplex PCR; TCRdb's copy has only in-frame clones and lacks some. Of some 130,000 clones listed, about 74% are singletons. Sequencing was carried out using PBMCs. These receptors came from a middle-aged man in good health and CMV-seronegative. The CDR3 runs from the conserved cysteine through the conserved F or W. D genes are given only for firm matches. Rows give clone size only sometimes, using once, few, many, or a class for an expanded clone.

J,D,size,V,CDR3,DNA
TRBJ1-6,NA,NA,TRBV9,CASSVGEYNSPLHF,TGTGCCAGCAGCGTTGGGGAGTATAATTCACCCCTCCACTTT
TRBJ2-3,TRBD2,NA,TRBV5-1,CASSLDAGGLATDTQYF,TGCGCCAGCAGCTTGGACGCTGGTGGACTAGCGACAGATACGCAGTATTTT
TRBJ1-1,TRBD1,NA,TRBV18,CASSRQDRGTEAFF,TGTGCCAGCTCACGGCAGGACAGGGGCACTGAAGCTTTCTTT
TRBJ2-3,NA,NA,TRBV19,CASRRGGSTDTQYF,TGTGCCAGTCGGAGAGGTGGCTCCACAGATACGCAGTATTTT
TRBJ2-7,TRBD2,NA,TRBV7-9,CASSLPPLAGAWSQYF,TGTGCCAGCAGCTTACCCCCACTAGCGGGAGCATGGTCGCAGTACTTC
TRBJ1-1,NA,NA,TRBV5-1,CASSPWTDMNTEAFF,TGCGCCAGCAGCCCCTGGACAGATATGAACACTGAAGCTTTCTTT
TRBJ2-3,TRBD2,once,TRBV7-2,CASSEGLAVDTQYF,TGTGCCAGCAGCGAAGGACTAGCGGTCGATACGCAGTATTTT
TRBJ2-1,TRBD2,NA,TRBV11-3,CASSPSGSTYNEQFF,TGTGCCAGCAGCCCCAGCGGGAGCACCTACAATGAGCAGTTCTTC
TRBJ1-5,NA,NA,TRBV14,CASSQGWQGKFSNQPQHF,TGTGCCAGCAGCCAAGGTTGGCAGGGAAAATTCAGCAATCAGCCCCAGCATTTT
TRBJ2-2,NA,NA,TRBV2,CASTGGGNTGELFF,TGTGCCAGCACGGGCGGGGGCAACACCGGGGAGCTGTTTTTT
TRBJ1-5,NA,NA,TRBV5-1,CASSLGQTSNQPQHF,TGCGCCAGCAGCCTCGGACAGACAAGCAATCAGCCCCAGCATTTT
TRBJ1-2,NA,NA,TRBV14,CASSEQGSYTF,TGTGCCAGCTCTGAACAGGGAAGCTACACCTTC
TRBJ2-1,TRBD2,NA,TRBV6-5,CASVPGGVSYNEQFF,TGTGCCAGTGTGCCCGGGGGGGTCTCCTACAATGAGCAGTTCTTC
TRBJ1-2,NA,once,TRBV2,CASSRDRYYGYTF,TGTGCCAGCAGTCGTGACAGGTACTATGGCTACACCTTC
TRBJ2-7,NA,NA,TRBV10-3,CAISERYEQYF,TGTGCCATCAGTGAGCGGTACGAGCAGTACTTC
TRBJ1-3,NA,NA,TRBV7-7,CASSLTGGGDTIYF,TGTGCCAGCAGCTTAACCGGGGGGGGCGACACCATATATTTT
TRBJ2-3,NA,NA,TRBV10-3,CAISEKQGPLADTQYF,TGTGCCATCAGTGAGAAACAGGGACCACTGGCAGATACGCAGTATTTT
TRBJ1-2,TRBD1,NA,TRBV10-1,CASSESSPGQGAGGYTF,TGCGCCAGCAGTGAGTCTAGTCCGGGACAGGGGGCGGGCGGCTACACCTTC
TRBJ2-6,TRBD1,NA,TRBV2,CASSVQGANSGANVLTF,TGTGCCAGCAGTGTACAGGGGGCGAACTCTGGGGCCAACGTCCTGACTTTC
TRBJ2-5,TRBD1,once,TRBV5-4,CASSGPRGRETQYF,TGTGCCAGCAGCGGACCCAGGGGGCGGGAGACCCAGTACTTC
TRBJ2-7,TRBD2,NA,TRBV7-3,CASSSGGAQYF,TGTGCCAGCAGTTCCGGGGGGGCACAGTACTTC
TRBJ2-3,TRBD2,NA,TRBV6-1,CANSGPGGNTQYF,TGTGCCAACTCGGGGCCGGGAGGAAATACGCAGTATTTT
TRBJ2-3,TRBD2,NA,TRBV28,CASSDPGTSGMLRTDTQYF,TGTGCCAGCAGCGACCCGGGGACTAGCGGGATGCTCAGAACAGATACGCAGTATTTT
TRBJ2-7,NA,NA,TRBV5-6,CASSSQSIYEQYF,TGTGCCAGCAGCTCTCAGTCCATCTACGAGCAGTACTTC
TRBJ2-1,TRBD2,NA,TRBV19,CASRAVTSSHNEQFF,TGTGCCAGTCGAGCGGTGACTAGCTCTCACAATGAGCAGTTCTTC
TRBJ2-3,NA,NA,TRBV6-5,CASRREIGTDTQYF,TGTGCCAGCAGACGGGAGATCGGCACAGATACGCAGTATTTT
TRBJ2-7,TRBD2,NA,TRBV19,CASSIGALAGNSEQYF,TGTGCCAGTAGTATCGGGGCGCTAGCGGGGAACAGCGAGCAGTACTTC
TRBJ1-5,NA,NA,TRBV5-5,CASSFDRFNQPQHF,TGTGCCAGCAGCTTTGACAGGTTCAATCAGCCCCAGCATTTT
TRBJ2-1,NA,NA,TRBV5-1,CASSLQLSGYNEQFF,TGCGCCAGCAGCTTGCAATTGTCGGGATACAATGAGCAGTTCTTC